The 27 T cell receptor beta chains in this list originate from one sample, sequenced in a study of shared clonotypes between healthy human individuals. Assay used: immunoSEQ multiplex PCR; TCRdb lists only in-frame clones, some missing. The sample holds approximately 500,000 clones, 75% to 80% seen once. The sequencing sample was made of PBMCs. The receptors were sampled from a woman aged 40 to 50 in good health. Some clones in this sample may be carry-over from other donors' samples.

V gene TRBV18 combines with J gene TRBJ2-6, with TRBD1 as a possible D gene (6 bases). Germline V gene data show CDR1 as KGHSH and CDR2 as LQKENI. The CDR3 spans 17 residues. V lost 4 bases, J lost 0 bases, and 13 bases lay in between. CDR3 in DNA: TGTGCCAGCTCACGGGGGCAGGCTAGCTCTGGGGCCAACGTCCTGACTTTC. This sequence encodes CASSRGQASSGANVLTF.

The chain has TRBV6-6 and TRBJ1-1; 9 bases align to TRBD1. The CDR3 consists of 14 residues. Germline V gives CDR1 MNHNY, CDR2 SVGAGI (reference sequence). V trimming: 6 bases; J trimming: 3 bases; junction bases outside the gene matches: 5. CDR3 nucleotides: TGTGCCAGCAGGACAGGGGGTAGTCACACTGAAGCTTTCTTT. It translates to CASRTGGSHTEAFF.

The gene calls are TRBV7-9 and TRBJ2-5; D gene ambiguous. The germline CDR1 and CDR2 sequences are SEHNR and FQNEAQ (reference sequence). CDR3 length: 12 residues. The V end lost 2 bases, the J end lost 4 bases, and 5 bases lay between the germline ends. CDR3 sequence (DNA): TGTGCCAGCAGCTTATGGGTAGAGACCCAGTACTTC. Protein sequence: CASSLWVETQYF.

The V and J genes are TRBV6-5 and TRBJ1-1; D call uncertain. V lost 6 bases to trimming and J lost 3 bases, with 14 bases between them. This CDR3 comprises 14 residues. Germline CDR1 reads MNHEY; CDR2 reads SVGAGI. The CDR3, as DNA: TGTGCCAGCAGGCGGGGAGACCGTGACACTGAAGCTTTCTTT. Protein product: CASRRGDRDTEAFF.

The CDR3 loop reads CASSRRLAGNEQFF. In DNA, the CDR3 is TGTGCCAGCAGCCGACGACTAGCGGGAAATGAGCAGTTCTTC. V gene TRBV4-2 combines with J gene TRBJ2-1, with 11 bases lining up with TRBD2. The germline V gene encodes CDR1 LGHNA and CDR2 YNFKEQ. This CDR3 comprises 14 residues. The trim removed 4 bases at V and 7 bases at J, leaving 3 bases unmatched.

The genes are TRBV28 and TRBJ2-1; 11 positions agree with TRBD2. V dropped 4 bases and J dropped 4; count of bases not matched to a gene: 9. The CDR3 extends over 17 amino acids. CDR1 is MDHEN and CDR2 is SYDVKM in the germline V gene. CDR3 DNA: TGTGCCAGCAGTTCGACCGGACTAGCGGGCCCATACAATGAGCAGTTCTTC. It translates to CASSSTGLAGPYNEQFF.

The chain joins TRBV5-1 to TRBJ2-7, with 8 bases that match TRBD2. The germline V gene has CDR1 SGHRS and CDR2 YFSETQ. The CDR3 extends over 15 amino acids. Germline trimming cut 3 bases from V and 3 bases from J; bases unmatched to any gene: 8. Written as DNA, the CDR3 is TGCGCCAGCAGCTGGACCGGGACTAGAGGCTACGAGCAGTACTTC. Translated: CASSWTGTRGYEQYF.

The rearrangement links TRBV4-2 to TRBJ2-5; D is undetermined. With the DNA end fitting TRBJ2-7 better, the J assignment may be wrong. The V gene's germline CDR1 is LGHNA and CDR2 YNFKEQ. This CDR3 has 14 residues. The CDR3 coding sequence is TGTGCCAGCAGCCAAGTTTTAGTAGCCTACGAGCAGTACTTC. Translating gives CASSQVLVAYEQYF.

The chain couples TRBV9 to TRBJ2-1, with 8 bases aligning to TRBD2. Per germline, CDR1 SGDLS and CDR2 YYNGEE. V was clipped by 4 bases and J by 0 bases; unmatched bases: 3. The CDR3 covers 15 residues. CDR3: CASSQLADSYNEQFF. The CDR3, as DNA: TGTGCCAGCAGCCAACTAGCGGACTCCTACAATGAGCAGTTCTTC.

V is TRBV6-6 and J is TRBJ2-7, with 9 bases that match TRBD1. V was pared by 5 bases and J by 5 bases, with 10 bases of the junction left unmatched. Germline CDR1 is MNHNY and CDR2 is SVGAGI (reference sequence). This CDR3 has 15 amino acids. The DNA of the CDR3 is TGTGCCAGCAGTCAAGTCCGGGACAGGGACCACGAGCAGTACTTC. Translating gives CASSQVRDRDHEQYF.

This chain connects TRBV18 to TRBJ1-1; a possible D gene is TRBD1 (6 bases). This CDR3 region has 14 residues. V was trimmed by 6 bases and J by 3 bases, leaving 14 bases between them. Germline loops: CDR1 KGHSH, CDR2 LQKENI. The chain's CDR3 is CASSRGPGDTEAFF. DNA of the CDR3: TGTGCCAGCTCCCGGGGGCCAGGGGACACTGAAGCTTTCTTT.

V and J are TRBV7-8 and TRBJ1-1; D not resolved. Looked up from germline, CDR1 is SGHVS and CDR2 is FQNEAQ. CDR3 size: 14 residues. The germline V and J ends were trimmed by 0 bases and 2 bases, with 7 bases remaining between them. This chain's CDR3 is CASSLAQKNTEAFF. The CDR3 DNA follows: TGTGCCAGCAGCTTAGCACAGAAAAACACTGAAGCTTTCTTT.

For this clone: The same CDR3 also results from other DNA sequences found in this sample. The chain recombines TRBV7-2 with TRBJ2-1, with D possibly matching TRBD2 (5 bases). This CDR3 has 15 residues. Germline CDR1 reads SGHTA; CDR2 reads FQGNSA. V was trimmed by 0 bases and J by 2 bases, leaving 8 bases between them. The CDR3 here is CASSLASGTYNEQFF. Written as DNA, the CDR3 is TGTGCCAGCAGCTTAGCGTCGGGAACCTACAATGAGCAGTTCTTC. The full variable domain, rest sourced from reference TRBV7-2 and TRBJ2-1, is GAGVSQSPSNKVTEKGKDVELRCDPISGHTALYWYRQSLGQGLEFLIYFQGNSAPDKSGLPSDRFSAERTGGSVSTLTIQRTQQEDSAVYLCASSLASGTYNEQFFGPGTRLTVL.

In this sample, this clone turned up a few times. This chain uses TRBV14 with TRBJ2-5, with D perhaps TRBD1 or TRBD2 (5 bases each). Trimming left V 1 base short and J 4 bases short, with 16 bases between. Germline lookup yields CDR1 SGHDN and CDR2 FVKESK. This CDR3 is 16 amino acids long. The CDR3 spells CASSQVGAQVGETQYF. Written as DNA, the CDR3 is TGTGCCAGCAGCCAAGTCGGGGCCCAGGTAGGAGAGACCCAGTACTTC.

The gene calls are TRBV9 and TRBJ2-1; 8 bases match TRBD2. V trimming: 0 bases; J trimming: 1 base; junction bases outside the gene matches: 6. This CDR3 spans 17 amino acids. Per the germline V gene, CDR1 is SGDLS and CDR2 is YYNGEE. CDR3 bases: TGTGCCAGCAGCGTAGGTGGGGGACTAGGGTCCTACAATGAGCAGTTCTTC. This sequence encodes CASSVGGGLGSYNEQFF.

The chain is built from TRBV2 and TRBJ2-1, with TRBD1 identical over 7 bases. J gave up 7 bases and V 8 bases, and 11 bases lay outside the gene matches. From germline, CDR1 is SNHLY and CDR2 FYNNEI. The CDR3 spans 14 residues. The chain's CDR3 is CASLEGQLKNEQFF. The CDR3 nucleotides are TGTGCCAGCCTAGAGGGACAGCTGAAAAATGAGCAGTTCTTC.

This chain joins TRBV4-1 and TRBJ2-7; 7 bases match TRBD2. Germline V gives CDR1 MGHRA, CDR2 YSYEKL. V lost 1 base to trimming and J lost 7 bases; unmatched junction nucleotides: 13. The CDR3 covers 16 residues. As DNA, the CDR3 is TGCGCCAGCAGCCAAGTTTGGGGACCTAGGACTAGTGAGCAGTACTTC. Residues: CASSQVWGPRTSEQYF.

On this clone: This may be a read error, as it is one base from a much larger clone. This sequence joins TRBV10-2 and TRBJ1-4; D call uncertain. Germline-derived CDR1 and CDR2 are WSHSY and SAAADI. Trimming removed 3 bases from V and 8 bases from J, with 10 bases in between. This CDR3 has 13 residues. The CDR3 is CASSEHGWEKLFF. DNA of the CDR3: TGCGCCAGCAGTGAACATGGATGGGAAAAACTGTTTTTT.

The chain couples TRBV27 to TRBJ1-6; no clear D. Germline-derived CDR1 and CDR2 are MNHEY and SMNVEV (reference sequence). V was clipped by 2 bases and J by 0 bases, with 8 bases between them. This CDR3 is 16 amino acids long. The CDR3 region is CASSLRASSYNSPLHF. In nucleotides, the CDR3 is TGTGCCAGCAGTTTAAGGGCGAGCTCCTATAATTCACCCCTCCACTTT.

This chain connects TRBV5-1 to TRBJ2-2; D remains ambiguous. The CDR3 covers 16 residues. Trimming left V 2 bases short and J 1 base short, with 12 bases between. CDR1 is SGHRS and CDR2 is YFSETQ in the germline V gene. CDR3 amino acids: CASSFLSTLNTGELFF. The CDR3 region has the DNA TGCGCCAGCAGCTTCCTGTCTACCTTGAACACCGGGGAGCTGTTTTTT.

The rearrangement links TRBV2 to TRBJ2-5; 13 bases fit TRBD2. The last part of the DNA fits TRBJ2-7 better; the J call may be wrong. The CDR3 spans 17 residues. Germline CDR1 reads SNHLY; CDR2 reads FYNNEI. The CDR3 reads CASSGGTSGITSGEQYF. In nucleotides, the CDR3 is TGTGCCAGCAGTGGGGGGACTAGCGGGATTACTTCAGGCGAGCAGTACTTC.

V usage is TRBV7-9 and J usage is TRBJ2-3; no reliable D call. In germline, CDR1 is SEHNR, CDR2 FQNEAQ (reference sequence). V lost 6 bases, J lost 2 bases, and 12 bases lay in between. The CDR3 consists of 14 residues. CDR3 in DNA: TGTGCCAGCAGGACTGTGGCGGTCACAGATACGCAGTATTTT. This encodes CASRTVAVTDTQYF.

The chain is built from TRBV2 and TRBJ1-5; 8 bases fit TRBD1. Trimming cost V 2 bases and J 4 bases; bases outside gene matches: 7. From germline, CDR1 is SNHLY and CDR2 FYNNEI. There are 16 residues in the CDR3. CDR3 bases: TGTGCCAGCAGTGAATTAGGGACAGGCCTAAATCAGCCCCAGCATTTT. Its translation is CASSELGTGLNQPQHF.

The V and J genes are TRBV6-5 and TRBJ1-5; D ambiguous. With 4 bases removed from V and 1 base from J, the gap between germline ends came to 5 bases. Germline values: CDR1 MNHEY, CDR2 SVGAGI. The CDR3 consists of 13 residues. CDR3 protein: CASSFRSNQPQHF. The CDR3 DNA reads TGTGCCAGCAGTTTCAGGAGCAATCAGCCCCAGCATTTT.

This chain connects TRBV27 to TRBJ2-3; D ambiguous. CDR1 is MNHEY, CDR2 SMNVEV, per germline (reference sequence). The V gene lost 3 bases and the J gene lost 4 bases, with 14 bases spanning the gap. The CDR3 runs 15 residues. Here the CDR3 reads CASSFTDGVADTQYF. The CDR3, as DNA: TGTGCCAGCAGTTTTACGGATGGGGTAGCAGATACGCAGTATTTT.

The J gene is TRBJ2-7, the V gene TRBV5-6, with 7 bases aligning to TRBD1. The ends lost 0 bases at V and 3 bases at J; junction bases unmatched: 6. The CDR3 extends over 15 amino acids. CDR1 is SGHDT, CDR2 YYEEEE, per germline. The CDR3 protein is CASSLAQGSNYEQYF. As DNA, the CDR3 is TGTGCCAGCAGCTTGGCACAGGGGTCTAACTACGAGCAGTACTTC.

The table lists this clone with a few counts. The sample carries other DNA sequences with the same CDR3. V and J are TRBV6-5 and TRBJ1-1; tentative D call: TRBD1 (5 bases). The V gene lost 2 bases and the J gene lost 3 bases, with 7 bases spanning the gap. The length of the CDR3 is 13 residues. The germline gives CDR1 MNHEY, CDR2 SVGAGI. CDR3 region: CASSYGRDTEAFF. CDR3 coding DNA: TGTGCCAGCAGTTACGGCAGGGACACTGAAGCTTTCTTT.